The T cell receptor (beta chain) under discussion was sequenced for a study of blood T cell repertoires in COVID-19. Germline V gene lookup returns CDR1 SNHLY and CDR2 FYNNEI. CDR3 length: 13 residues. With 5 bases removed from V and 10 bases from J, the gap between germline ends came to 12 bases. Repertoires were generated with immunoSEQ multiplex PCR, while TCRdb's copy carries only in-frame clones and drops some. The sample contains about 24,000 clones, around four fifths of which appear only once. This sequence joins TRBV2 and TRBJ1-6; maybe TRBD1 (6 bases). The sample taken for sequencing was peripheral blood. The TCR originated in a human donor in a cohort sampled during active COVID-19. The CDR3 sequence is CASSTGLWSPLHF. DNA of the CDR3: TGTGCCAGCAGTACAGGGTTATGGTCACCCCTCCACTTT.